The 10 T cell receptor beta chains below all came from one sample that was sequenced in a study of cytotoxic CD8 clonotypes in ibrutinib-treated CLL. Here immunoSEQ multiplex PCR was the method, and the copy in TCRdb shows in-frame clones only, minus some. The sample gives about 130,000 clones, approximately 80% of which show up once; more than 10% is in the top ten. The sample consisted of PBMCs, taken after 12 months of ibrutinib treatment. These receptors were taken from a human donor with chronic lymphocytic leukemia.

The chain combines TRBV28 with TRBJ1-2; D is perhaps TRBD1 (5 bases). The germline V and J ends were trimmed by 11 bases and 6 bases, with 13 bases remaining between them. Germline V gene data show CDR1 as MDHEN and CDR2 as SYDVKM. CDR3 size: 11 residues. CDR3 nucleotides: TGTGCCGCTGCAGGGCCGGATGGCTACACCTTC. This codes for CAAAGPDGYTF.

The CDR3, as DNA: TGCGCCAGCAGCCCGGGACTAGCGGGAACCACAGATACGCAGTATTTT. Amino acid sequence: CASSPGLAGTTDTQYF. The chain has TRBV4-3 and TRBJ2-3, with 13 bases fitting TRBD2. The trim removed 4 bases at V and 2 bases at J, leaving 3 bases unmatched. Per the germline V gene, CDR1 is LGHNA and CDR2 is YSLEER. This CDR3 is 16 amino acids long.

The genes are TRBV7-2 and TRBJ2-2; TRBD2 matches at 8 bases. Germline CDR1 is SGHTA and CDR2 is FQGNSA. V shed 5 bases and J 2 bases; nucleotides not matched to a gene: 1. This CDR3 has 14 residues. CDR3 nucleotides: TGTGCCAGCAGCGGGACTAGAAACACCGGGGAGCTGTTTTTT. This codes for CASSGTRNTGELFF.

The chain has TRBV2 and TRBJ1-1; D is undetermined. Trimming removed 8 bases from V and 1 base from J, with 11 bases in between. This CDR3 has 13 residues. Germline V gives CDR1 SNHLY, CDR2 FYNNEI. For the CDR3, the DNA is TGTGCCAGCGGTAGACACCCGAACACTGAAGCTTTCTTT. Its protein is CASGRHPNTEAFF.

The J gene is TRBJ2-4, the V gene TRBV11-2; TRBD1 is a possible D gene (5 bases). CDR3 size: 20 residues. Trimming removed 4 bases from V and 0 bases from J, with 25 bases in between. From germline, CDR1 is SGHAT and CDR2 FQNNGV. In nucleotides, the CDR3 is TGTGCCAGCAGCTCAGAACTTAGGGGCGAACAGACCTTAGCCAAAAACATTCAGTACTTC. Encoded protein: CASSSELRGEQTLAKNIQYF.

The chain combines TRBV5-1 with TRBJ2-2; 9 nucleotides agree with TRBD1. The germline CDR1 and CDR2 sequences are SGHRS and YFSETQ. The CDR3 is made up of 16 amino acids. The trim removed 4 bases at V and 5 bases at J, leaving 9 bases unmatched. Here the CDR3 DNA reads TGCGCCAGCAGCCGAACCGGGACAGGGTGGACCGGGGAGCTGTTTTTT. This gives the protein CASSRTGTGWTGELFF.

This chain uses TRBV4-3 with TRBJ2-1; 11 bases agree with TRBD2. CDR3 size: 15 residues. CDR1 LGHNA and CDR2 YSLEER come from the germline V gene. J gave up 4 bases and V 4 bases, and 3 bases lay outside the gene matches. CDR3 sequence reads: CASSPGLAVYNEQFF. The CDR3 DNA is TGCGCCAGCAGCCCGGGACTAGCGGTATACAATGAGCAGTTCTTC.

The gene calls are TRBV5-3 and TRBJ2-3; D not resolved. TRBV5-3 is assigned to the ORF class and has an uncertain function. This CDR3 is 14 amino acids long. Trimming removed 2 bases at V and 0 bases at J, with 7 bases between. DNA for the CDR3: TGTGCCAGAAGCTTTATGAGGAGCACAGATACGCAGTATTTT. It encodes CARSFMRSTDTQYF.

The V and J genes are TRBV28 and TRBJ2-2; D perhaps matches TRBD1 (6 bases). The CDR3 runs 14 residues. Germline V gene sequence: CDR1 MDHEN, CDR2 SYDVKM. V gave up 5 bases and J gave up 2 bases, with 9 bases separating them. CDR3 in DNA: TGTGCCAGCAGTGTGACAGGAAACACCGGGGAGCTGTTTTTT. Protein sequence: CASSVTGNTGELFF.

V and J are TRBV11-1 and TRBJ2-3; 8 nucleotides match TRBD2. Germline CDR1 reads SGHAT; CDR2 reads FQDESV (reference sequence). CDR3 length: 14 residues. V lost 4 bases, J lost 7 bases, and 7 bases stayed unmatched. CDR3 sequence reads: CASSSSRGGNTQYF. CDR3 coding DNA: TGTGCCAGCAGCTCGTCCCGCGGGGGGAATACGCAGTATTTT.